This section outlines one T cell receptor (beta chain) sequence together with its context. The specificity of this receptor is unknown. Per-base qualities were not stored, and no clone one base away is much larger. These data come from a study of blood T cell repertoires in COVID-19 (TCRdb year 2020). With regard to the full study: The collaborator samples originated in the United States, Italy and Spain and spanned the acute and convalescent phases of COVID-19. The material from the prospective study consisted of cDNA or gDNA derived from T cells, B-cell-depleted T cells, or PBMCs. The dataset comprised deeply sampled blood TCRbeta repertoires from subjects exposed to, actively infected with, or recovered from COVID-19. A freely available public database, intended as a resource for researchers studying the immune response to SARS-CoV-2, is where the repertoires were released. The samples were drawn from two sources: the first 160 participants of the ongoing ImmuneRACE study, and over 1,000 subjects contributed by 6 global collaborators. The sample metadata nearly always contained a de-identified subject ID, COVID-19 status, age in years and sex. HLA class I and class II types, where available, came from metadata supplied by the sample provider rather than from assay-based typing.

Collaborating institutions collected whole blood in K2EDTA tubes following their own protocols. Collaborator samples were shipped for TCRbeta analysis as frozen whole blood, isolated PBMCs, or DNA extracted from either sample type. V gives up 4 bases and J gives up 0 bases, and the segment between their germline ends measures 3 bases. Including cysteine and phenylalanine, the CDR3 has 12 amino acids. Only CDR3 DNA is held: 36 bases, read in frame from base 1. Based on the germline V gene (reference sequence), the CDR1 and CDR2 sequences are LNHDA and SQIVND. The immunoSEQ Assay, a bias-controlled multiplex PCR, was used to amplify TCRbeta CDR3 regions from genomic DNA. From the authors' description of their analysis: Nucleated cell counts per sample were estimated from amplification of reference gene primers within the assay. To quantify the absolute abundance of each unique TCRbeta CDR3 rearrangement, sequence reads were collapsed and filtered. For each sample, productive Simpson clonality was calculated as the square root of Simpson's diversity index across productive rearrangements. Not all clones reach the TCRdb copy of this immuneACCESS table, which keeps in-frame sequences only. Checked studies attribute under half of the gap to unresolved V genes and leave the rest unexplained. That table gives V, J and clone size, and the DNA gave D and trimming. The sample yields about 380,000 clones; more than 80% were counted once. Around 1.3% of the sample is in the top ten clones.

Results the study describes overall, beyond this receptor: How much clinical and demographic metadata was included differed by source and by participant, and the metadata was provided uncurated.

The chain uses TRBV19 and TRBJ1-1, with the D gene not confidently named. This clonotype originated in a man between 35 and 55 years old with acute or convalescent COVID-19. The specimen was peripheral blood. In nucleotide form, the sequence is TGTGCCAGTAGTAATATGAACACTGAAGCTTTCTTT. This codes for CASSNMNTEAFF.